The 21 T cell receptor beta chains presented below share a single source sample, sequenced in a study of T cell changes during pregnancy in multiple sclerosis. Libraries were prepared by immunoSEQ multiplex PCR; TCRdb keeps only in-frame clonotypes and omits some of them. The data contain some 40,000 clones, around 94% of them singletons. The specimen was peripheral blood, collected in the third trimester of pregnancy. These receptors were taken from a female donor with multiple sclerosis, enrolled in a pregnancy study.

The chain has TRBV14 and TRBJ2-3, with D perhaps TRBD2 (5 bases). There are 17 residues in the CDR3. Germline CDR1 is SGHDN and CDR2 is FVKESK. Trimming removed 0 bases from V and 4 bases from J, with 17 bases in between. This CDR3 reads CASSQDGRSFGADTQYF. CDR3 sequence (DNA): TGTGCCAGCAGCCAAGATGGTCGGAGTTTCGGGGCAGATACGCAGTATTTT. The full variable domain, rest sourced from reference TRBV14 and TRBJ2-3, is EAGVTQFPSHSVIEKGQTVTLRCDPISGHDNLYWYRRVMGKEIKFLLHFVKESKQDESGMPNNRFLAERTGGTYSTLKVQPAELEDSGVYFCASSQDGRSFGADTQYFGPGTRLTVL.

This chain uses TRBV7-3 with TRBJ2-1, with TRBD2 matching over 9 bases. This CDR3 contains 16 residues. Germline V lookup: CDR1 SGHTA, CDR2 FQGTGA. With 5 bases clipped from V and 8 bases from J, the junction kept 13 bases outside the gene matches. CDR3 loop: CASSLLVGSGRDEQFF. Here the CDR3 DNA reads TGTGCCAGCAGCCTTTTGGTGGGTAGCGGGAGAGATGAGCAGTTCTTC.

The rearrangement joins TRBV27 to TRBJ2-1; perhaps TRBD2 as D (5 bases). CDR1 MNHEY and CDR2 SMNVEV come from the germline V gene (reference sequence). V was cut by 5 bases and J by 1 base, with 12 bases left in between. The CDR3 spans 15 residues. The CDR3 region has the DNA TGTGCCAGCAGTCCCCGGGGTGGTTCCTACAATGAGCAGTTCTTC. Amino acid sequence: CASSPRGGSYNEQFF.

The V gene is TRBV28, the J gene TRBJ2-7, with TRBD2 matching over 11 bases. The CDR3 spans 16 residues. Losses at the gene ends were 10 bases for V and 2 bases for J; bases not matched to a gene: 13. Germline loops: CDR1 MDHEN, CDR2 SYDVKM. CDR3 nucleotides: TGTGCCACCACCCTCCAGACTAGCGGGACAACCTACGAGCAGTACTTC. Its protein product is CATTLQTSGTTYEQYF.

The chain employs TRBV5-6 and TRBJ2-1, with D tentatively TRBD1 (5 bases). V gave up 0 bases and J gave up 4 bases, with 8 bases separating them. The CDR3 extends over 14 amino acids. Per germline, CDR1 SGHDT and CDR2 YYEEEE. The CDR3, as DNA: TGTGCCAGCAGCTTGGGACAGTATTACAATGAGCAGTTCTTC. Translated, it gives CASSLGQYYNEQFF.

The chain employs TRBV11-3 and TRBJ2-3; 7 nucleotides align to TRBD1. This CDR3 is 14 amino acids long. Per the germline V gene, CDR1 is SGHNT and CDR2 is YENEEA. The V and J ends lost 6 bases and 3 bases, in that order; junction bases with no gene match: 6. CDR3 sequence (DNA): TGTGCCAGCAGTCCGGGACAGTCTACAGATACGCAGTATTTT. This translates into CASSPGQSTDTQYF.

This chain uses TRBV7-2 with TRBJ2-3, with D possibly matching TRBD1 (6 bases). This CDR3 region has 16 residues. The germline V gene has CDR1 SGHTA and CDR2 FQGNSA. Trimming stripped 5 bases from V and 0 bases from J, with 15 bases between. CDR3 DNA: TGTGCCAGCAGCCCAGGTGGGACACACAGCACAGATACGCAGTATTTT. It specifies CASSPGGTHSTDTQYF.

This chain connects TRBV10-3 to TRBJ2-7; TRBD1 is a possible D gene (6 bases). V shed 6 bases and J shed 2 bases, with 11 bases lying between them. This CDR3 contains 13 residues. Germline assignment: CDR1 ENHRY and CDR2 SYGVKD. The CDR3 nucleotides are TGTGCCATCAGCCGGGACACAGCCTACGAGCAGTACTTC. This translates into CAISRDTAYEQYF.

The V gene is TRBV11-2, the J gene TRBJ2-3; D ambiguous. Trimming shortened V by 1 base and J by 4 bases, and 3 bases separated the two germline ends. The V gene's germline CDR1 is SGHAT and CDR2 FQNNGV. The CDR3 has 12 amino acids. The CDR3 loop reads CASSLAPDTQYF. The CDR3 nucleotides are TGTGCCAGCAGCTTAGCTCCAGATACGCAGTATTTT.

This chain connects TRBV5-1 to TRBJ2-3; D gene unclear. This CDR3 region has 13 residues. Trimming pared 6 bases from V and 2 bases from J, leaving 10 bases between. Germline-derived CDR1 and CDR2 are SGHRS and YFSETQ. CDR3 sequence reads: CASTPLNTDTQYF. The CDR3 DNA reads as TGCGCCAGCACTCCTCTTAACACAGATACGCAGTATTTT.

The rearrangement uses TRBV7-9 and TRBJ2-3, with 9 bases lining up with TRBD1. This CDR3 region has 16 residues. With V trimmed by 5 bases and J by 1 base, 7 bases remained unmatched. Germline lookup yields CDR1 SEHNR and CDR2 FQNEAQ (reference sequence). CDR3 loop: CASSNRDRVGTDTQYF. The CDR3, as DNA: TGTGCCAGCAGCAACCGGGACAGGGTAGGCACAGATACGCAGTATTTT.

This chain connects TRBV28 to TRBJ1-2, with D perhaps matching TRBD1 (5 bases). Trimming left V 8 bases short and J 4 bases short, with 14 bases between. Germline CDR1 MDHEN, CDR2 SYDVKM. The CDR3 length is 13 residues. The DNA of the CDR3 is TGTGCCAGCGGGGCGGGGACCGCCTATGGCTACACCTTC. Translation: CASGAGTAYGYTF.

In nucleotides, the CDR3 is TGTGCCAGCAGCTCGGGACAGGGGATAAATCAGCCCCAGCATTTT. This translates into CASSSGQGINQPQHF. V gene TRBV5-6 combines with J gene TRBJ1-5; 10 nucleotides align to TRBD1. The length of the CDR3 is 15 residues. V lost 3 bases and J lost 4; bases outside the gene matches: 4. Germline CDR1 reads SGHDT; CDR2 reads YYEEEE.

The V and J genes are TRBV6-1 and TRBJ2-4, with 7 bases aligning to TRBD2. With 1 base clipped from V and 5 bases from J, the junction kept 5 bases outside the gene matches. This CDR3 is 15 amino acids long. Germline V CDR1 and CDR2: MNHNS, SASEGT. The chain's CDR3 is CASSEGGGGQNIQYF. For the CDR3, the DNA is TGTGCCAGCAGTGAAGGGGGGGGAGGGCAAAACATTCAGTACTTC.

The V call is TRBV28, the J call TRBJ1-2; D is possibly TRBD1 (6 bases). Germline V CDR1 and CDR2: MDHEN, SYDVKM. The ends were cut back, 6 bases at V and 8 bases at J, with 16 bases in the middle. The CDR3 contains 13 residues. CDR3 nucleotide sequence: TGTGCCAGCAGGAGGACAGCCCTTGGCGGCTACACCTTC. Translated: CASRRTALGGYTF.

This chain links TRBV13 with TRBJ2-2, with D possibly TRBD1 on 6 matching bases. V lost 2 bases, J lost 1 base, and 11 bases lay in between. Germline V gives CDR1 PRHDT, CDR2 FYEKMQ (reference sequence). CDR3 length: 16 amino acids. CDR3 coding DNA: TGTGCCAGCAGCTTATGGGTACAGGGGAACACCGGGGAGCTGTTTTTT. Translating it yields CASSLWVQGNTGELFF. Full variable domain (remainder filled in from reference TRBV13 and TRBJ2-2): AAGVIQSPRHLIKEKRETATLKCYPIPRHDTVYWYQQGPGQDPQFLISFYEKMQSDKGSIPDRFSAQQFSDYHSELNMSSLELGDSALYFCASSLWVQGNTGELFFGEGSRLTVL.

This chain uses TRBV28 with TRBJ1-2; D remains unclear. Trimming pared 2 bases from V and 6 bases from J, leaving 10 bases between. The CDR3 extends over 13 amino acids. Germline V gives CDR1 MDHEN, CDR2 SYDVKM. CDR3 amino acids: CASSLPGRDGYTF. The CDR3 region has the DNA TGTGCCAGCAGTTTACCCGGGAGGGATGGCTACACCTTC.

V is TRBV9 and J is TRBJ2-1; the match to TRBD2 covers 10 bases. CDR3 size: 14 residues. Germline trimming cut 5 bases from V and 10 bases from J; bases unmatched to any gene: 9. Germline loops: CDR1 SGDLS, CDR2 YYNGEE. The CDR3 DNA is TGTGCCAGCAGGAAGACTAGCGGGTTCGGGGAGCAGTTCTTC. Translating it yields CASRKTSGFGEQFF.

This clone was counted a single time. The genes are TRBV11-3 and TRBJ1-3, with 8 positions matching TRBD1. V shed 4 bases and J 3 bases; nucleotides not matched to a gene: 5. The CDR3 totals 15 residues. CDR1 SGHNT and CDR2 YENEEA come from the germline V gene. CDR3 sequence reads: CASSSQGASGNTIYF. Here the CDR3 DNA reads TGTGCCAGCAGCTCGCAGGGGGCTAGTGGAAACACCATATATTTT.

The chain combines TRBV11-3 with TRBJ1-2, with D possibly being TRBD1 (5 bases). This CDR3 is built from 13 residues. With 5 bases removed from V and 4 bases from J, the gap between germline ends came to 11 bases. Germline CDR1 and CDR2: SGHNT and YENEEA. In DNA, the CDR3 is TGTGCCAGCAGCGTGATGGGGGGCTATGGCTACACCTTC. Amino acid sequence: CASSVMGGYGYTF.

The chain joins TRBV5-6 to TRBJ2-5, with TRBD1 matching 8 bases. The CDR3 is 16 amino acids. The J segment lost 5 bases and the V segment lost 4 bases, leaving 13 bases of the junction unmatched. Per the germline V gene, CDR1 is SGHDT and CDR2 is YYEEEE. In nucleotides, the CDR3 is TGTGCCAGCAGCCCAGCACTCGGACAGGGCTGGGAGACCCAGTACTTC. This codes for CASSPALGQGWETQYF.